This is a list of T cell receptor beta chains from one sample in a study of a mutant IDH1 vaccine in newly diagnosed glioma. Method: immunoSEQ multiplex PCR; TCRdb's copy keeps in-frame clones and lacks some. In the table there are roughly 40,000 clones, about nine tenths of which are singletons. For these TCRs, the target antigens are not known. The sequenced sample was PBMCs, obtained from a glioma patient whose treatment included an IDH1 peptide vaccine. The source of these receptors is a man aged 45-65 years with glioma. Both conserved end residues are part of each CDR3. The D gene is left open where the match is weak. The size of a clone is reported for some rows only, either as once, few or many, or as a class for expanded clones.

abundance | j_gene | len | d_gene | v_gene | CDR3nt | CDR3aa
- | TRBJ2-7 | 12 | - | TRBV10-3 | TGTGCCATCAGTGGCGGTCAGGGCGAGCAGTACTTC | CAISGGQGEQYF
- | TRBJ2-5 | 13 | - | TRBV27 | TGTGCCAGCAGTTTGGCCAGGGGAGAGACCCAGTACTTC | CASSLARGETQYF
- | TRBJ2-5 | 15 | - | TRBV19 | TGTGCCAGTAACCCGGGCTCGGGGGCCCAAGAGACCCAGTACTTC | CASNPGSGAQETQYF
- | TRBJ2-1 | 14 | TRBD2 | TRBV5-4 | TGTGCCAGCAGCTTGAAACTAGCGGTACCCGAGCAGTTCTTC | CASSLKLAVPEQFF
- | TRBJ2-3 | 15 | TRBD2 | TRBV2 | TGTGCCAGCAGTGAACTAGCGGGGACCACAGATACGCAGTATTTT | CASSELAGTTDTQYF
- | TRBJ2-3 | 15 | - | TRBV9 | TGTGCCAGCAGCGTGTCCGGACATAGCACAGATACGCAGTATTTT | CASSVSGHSTDTQYF
- | TRBJ1-2 | 15 | - | TRBV27 | TGTGCCAGCAGTCACATATCGTGGGTTCGCCTTGGCTACACCTTC | CASSHISWVRLGYTF
few | TRBJ2-1 | 15 | TRBD2 | TRBV10-1 | TGCGCCAGCAGTGCGACAGCGGGAGACTACAATGAGCAGTTCTTC | CASSATAGDYNEQFF
- | TRBJ2-2 | 14 | - | TRBV14 | TGTGCCAGCAGCCAATTCTTGGGGTCCGGGGAGCTGTTTTTT | CASSQFLGSGELFF
- | TRBJ1-1 | 14 | - | TRBV6-5 | TGTGCCAGCAGTTATTGGGGGTTGGGCACTGAAGCTTTCTTT | CASSYWGLGTEAFF
- | TRBJ1-3 | 14 | - | TRBV9 | TGTGCCAGCAGCGTTGGACAGAGGGGGGACACCATATATTTT | CASSVGQRGDTIYF
- | TRBJ2-1 | 12 | - | TRBV29-1 | TGCAGCGTTGTTTCCGGCTACAATGAGCAGTTCTTC | CSVVSGYNEQFF
- | TRBJ2-1 | 16 | TRBD2 | TRBV7-8 | TGTGCCAGCAGCTTCCGAAGGGACTACACCAACAATGAGCAGTTCTTC | CASSFRRDYTNNEQFF
- | TRBJ1-1 | 13 | - | TRBV14 | TGTGCCAGCAGCCAGCAGGTAGTCACTGAAGCTTTCTTT | CASSQQVVTEAFF